This TCR beta chain was identified during a study of T cell responses to AZD1222 COVID-19 vaccine. Clones were sequenced by immunoSEQ multiplex PCR, and TCRdb holds only the in-frame ones, with some missing. The profile shows around 200,000 clones, 88% of them singletons. The input for sequencing was peripheral blood, taken 28 days after the second AZD1222 dose. This TCR was sampled from an adult who received the AZD1222 COVID-19 vaccine.

CDR3 protein: CASSESGSRYEQYF. The CDR3 DNA reads TGTGCCAGCAGTGAAAGCGGGAGTCGGTACGAGCAGTACTTC. The chain recombines TRBV25-1 with TRBJ2-7; TRBD2 agrees at 8 bases. CDR3 length: 14 residues. The ends lost 2 bases at V and 4 bases at J; junction bases unmatched: 4. Germline lookup yields CDR1 MGHDK and CDR2 SYGVNS.